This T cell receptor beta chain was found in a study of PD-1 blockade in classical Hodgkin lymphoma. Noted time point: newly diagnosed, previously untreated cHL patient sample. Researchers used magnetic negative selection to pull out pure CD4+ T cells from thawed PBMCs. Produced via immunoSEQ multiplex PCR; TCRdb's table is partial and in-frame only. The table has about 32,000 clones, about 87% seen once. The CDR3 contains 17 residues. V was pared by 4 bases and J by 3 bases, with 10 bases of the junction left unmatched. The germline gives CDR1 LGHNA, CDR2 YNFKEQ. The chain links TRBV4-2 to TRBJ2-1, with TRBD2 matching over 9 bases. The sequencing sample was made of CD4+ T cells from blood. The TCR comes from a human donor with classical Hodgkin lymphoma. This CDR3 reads CASSPTGAGGGYNEQFF. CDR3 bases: TGTGCCAGCAGCCCCACCGGAGCGGGGGGTGGCTACAATGAGCAGTTCTTC.